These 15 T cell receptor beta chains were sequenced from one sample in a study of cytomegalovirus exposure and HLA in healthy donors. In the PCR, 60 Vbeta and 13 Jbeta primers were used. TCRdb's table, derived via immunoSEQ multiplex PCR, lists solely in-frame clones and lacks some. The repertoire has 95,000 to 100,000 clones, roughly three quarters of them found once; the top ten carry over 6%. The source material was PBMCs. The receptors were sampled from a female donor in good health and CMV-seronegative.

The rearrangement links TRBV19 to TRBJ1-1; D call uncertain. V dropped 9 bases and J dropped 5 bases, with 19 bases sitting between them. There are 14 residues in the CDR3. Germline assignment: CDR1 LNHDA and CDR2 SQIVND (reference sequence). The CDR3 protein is CASRDYSGGTEAFF. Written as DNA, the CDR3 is TGTGCCAGCCGAGACTATTCGGGAGGAACTGAAGCTTTCTTT.

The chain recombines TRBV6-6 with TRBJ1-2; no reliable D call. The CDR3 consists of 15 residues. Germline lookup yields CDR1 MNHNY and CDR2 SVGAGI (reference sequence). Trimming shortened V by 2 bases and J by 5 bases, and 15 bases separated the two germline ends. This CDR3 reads CASSYREGGGYGYTF. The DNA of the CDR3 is TGTGCCAGCAGTTACCGGGAGGGTGGTGGATATGGCTACACCTTC.

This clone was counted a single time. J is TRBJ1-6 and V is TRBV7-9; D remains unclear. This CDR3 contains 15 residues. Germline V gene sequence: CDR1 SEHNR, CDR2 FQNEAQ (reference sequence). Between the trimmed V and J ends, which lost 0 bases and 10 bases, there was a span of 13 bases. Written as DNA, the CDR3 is TGTGCCAGCAGCTTAGCGGTCAGTTTGTGGTCACCCCTCCACTTT. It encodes CASSLAVSLWSPLHF.

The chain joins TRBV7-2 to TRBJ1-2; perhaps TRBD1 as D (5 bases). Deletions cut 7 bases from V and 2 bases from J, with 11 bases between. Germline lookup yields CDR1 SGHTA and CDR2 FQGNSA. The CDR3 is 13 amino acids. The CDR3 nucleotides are TGTGCCAGCAAATCCGCAGGGAACTATGGCTACACCTTC. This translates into CASKSAGNYGYTF.

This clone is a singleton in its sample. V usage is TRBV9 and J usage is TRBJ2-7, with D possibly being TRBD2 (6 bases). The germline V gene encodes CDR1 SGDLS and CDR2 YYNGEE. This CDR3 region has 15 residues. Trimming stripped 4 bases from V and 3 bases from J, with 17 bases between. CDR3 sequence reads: CASSPRERRGYEQYF. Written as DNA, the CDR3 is TGTGCCAGCAGCCCCCGGGAGAGGAGAGGCTACGAGCAGTACTTC.

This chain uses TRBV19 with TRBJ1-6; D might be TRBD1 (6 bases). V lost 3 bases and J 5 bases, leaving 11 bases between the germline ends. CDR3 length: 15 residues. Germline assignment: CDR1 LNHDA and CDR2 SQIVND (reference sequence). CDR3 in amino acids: CASSIPGANNSPLHF. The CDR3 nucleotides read TGTGCCAGTAGTATTCCAGGGGCAAATAATTCACCCCTCCACTTT.

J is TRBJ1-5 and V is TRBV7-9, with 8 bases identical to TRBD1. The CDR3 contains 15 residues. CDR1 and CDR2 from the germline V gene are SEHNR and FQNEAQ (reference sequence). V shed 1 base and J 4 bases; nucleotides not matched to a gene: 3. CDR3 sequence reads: CASSLGGQANQPQHF. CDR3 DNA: TGTGCCAGCAGCTTAGGGGGACAGGCTAATCAGCCCCAGCATTTT.

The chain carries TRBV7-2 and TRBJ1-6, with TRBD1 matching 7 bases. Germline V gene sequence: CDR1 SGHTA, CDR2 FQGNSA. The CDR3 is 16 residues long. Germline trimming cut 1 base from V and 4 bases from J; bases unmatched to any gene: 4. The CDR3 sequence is CASSLEGQLYNSPLHF. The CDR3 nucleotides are TGTGCCAGCAGCTTAGAGGGACAGCTGTATAATTCACCCCTCCACTTT.

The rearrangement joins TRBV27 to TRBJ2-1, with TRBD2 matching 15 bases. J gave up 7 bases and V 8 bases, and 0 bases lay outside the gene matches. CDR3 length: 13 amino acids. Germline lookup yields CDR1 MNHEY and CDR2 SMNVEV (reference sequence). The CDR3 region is CASGTSGRNEQFF. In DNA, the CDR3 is TGTGCCAGCGGGACTAGCGGGAGGAATGAGCAGTTCTTC.

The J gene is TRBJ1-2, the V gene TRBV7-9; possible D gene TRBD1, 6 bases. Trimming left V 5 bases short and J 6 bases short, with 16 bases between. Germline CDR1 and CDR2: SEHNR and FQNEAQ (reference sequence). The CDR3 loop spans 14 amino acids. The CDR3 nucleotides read TGTGCCAGCAGCCCCCCTGGGAGGGGGGATGGCTACACCTTC. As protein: CASSPPGRGDGYTF.

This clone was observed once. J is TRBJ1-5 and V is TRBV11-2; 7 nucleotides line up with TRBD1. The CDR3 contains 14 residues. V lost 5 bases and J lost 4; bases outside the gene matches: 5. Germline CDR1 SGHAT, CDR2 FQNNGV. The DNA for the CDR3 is TGTGCCAGCAGCCAGGGCAGGGGGAATCAGCCCCAGCATTTT. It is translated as CASSQGRGNQPQHF.

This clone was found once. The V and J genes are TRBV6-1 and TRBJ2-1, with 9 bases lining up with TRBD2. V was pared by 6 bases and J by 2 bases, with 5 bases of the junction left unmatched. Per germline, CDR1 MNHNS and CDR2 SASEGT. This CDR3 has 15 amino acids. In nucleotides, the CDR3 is TGTGCCAGCAGCCTCAGCGGGGGGCCCTACAATGAGCAGTTCTTC. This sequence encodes CASSLSGGPYNEQFF.

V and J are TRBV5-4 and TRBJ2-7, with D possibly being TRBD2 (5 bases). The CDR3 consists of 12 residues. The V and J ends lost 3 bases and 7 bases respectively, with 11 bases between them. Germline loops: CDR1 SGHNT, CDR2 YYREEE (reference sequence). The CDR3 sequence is CASSSPPGEQYF. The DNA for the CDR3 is TGTGCCAGCAGCTCCCCTCCGGGGGAGCAGTACTTC.

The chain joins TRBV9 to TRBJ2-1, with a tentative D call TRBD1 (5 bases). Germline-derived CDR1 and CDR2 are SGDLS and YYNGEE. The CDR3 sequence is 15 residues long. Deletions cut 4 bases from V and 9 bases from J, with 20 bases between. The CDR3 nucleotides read TGTGCCAGCAGCCCCCGCACGCCAGGGCGGCGTGAGCAGTTCTTC. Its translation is CASSPRTPGRREQFF.

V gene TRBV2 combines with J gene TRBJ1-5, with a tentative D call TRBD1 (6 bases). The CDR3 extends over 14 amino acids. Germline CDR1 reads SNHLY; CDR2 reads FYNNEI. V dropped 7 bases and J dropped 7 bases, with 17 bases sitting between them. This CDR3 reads CASTGNRVGQPQHF. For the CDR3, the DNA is TGTGCCAGCACCGGGAACAGGGTAGGGCAGCCCCAGCATTTT.